This T cell receptor beta chain was captured in a study of tumor and adjacent non-tumor tissue in lung cancer. General study results and limits: Shorter survival was associated with higher TCR diversity in tumors. Tumor tissue had significantly higher TCR diversity than normal lung. Normal lung showed higher cumulative top 100 clone frequency than tumor.

RNA was extracted from bulk tissue without any cell sorting. In this sample, this clonotype turned up once. Antigen specificity is unknown. One base away lies a much larger clone, so this may be a sequencing read error. A modified ARM-PCR protocol with three rounds of nested PCR amplified TCRbeta. In TCRdb, the multiplex PCR reads were re-called with MiXCR into one record per CDR3 protein. This table has 95,000 to 150,000 distinct CDR3 sequences, roughly 64% appearing once. CDR1 and CDR2 from the germline V gene are MNHEY and SVGEGT. CDR3 length equals 12 residues. The J gene is TRBJ2-6, the V gene TRBV6-2 or TRBV6-3; D uncertain. This sequence originates from a man between 25 and 39 years old with non-small cell lung cancer. The sequencing input was lung tumor tissue. In DNA, the CDR3 is TGTGTCACCTGGACTGGGGCCAACGTCCTGACTTTC. The encoded protein is CVTWTGANVLTF.